One sample yielded the 5 T cell receptor beta chains listed below, sequenced in a study of blood T cell repertoires in COVID-19. The table came from immunoSEQ multiplex PCR; TCRdb's copy has only in-frame clones and leaves some out. The data show about 180,000 clones, less than 90% seen once. The sample taken for sequencing was peripheral blood. These receptors were taken from a woman in her seventies with COVID-19, enrolled during active disease.

The chain uses TRBV7-2 and TRBJ2-1, with 7 bases lining up with TRBD2. Germline V gene lookup returns CDR1 SGHTA and CDR2 FQGNSA. The length of the CDR3 is 14 residues. Trimming at V came to 8 bases and at J to 8 bases, leaving 12 bases not matched to a gene. The CDR3 DNA is TGTGCCAGCGGTGCGGGAGCTTTGGTTGATGAGCAGTTCTTC. The encoded protein is CASGAGALVDEQFF.

The chain joins TRBV6-5 to TRBJ2-7; 7 bases match TRBD1. V lost 2 bases, J lost 6 bases, and 1 base stayed unmatched. This CDR3 is 12 amino acids long. Germline CDR1 and CDR2: MNHEY and SVGAGI. This CDR3 is CASSYRGLEQYF. The CDR3 region has the DNA TGTGCCAGCAGTTACAGGGGGCTCGAGCAGTACTTC.

The gene calls are TRBV7-3 and TRBJ1-6; no clear D. From germline, CDR1 is SGHTA and CDR2 FQGTGA. V shed 5 bases and J shed 7 bases, with 12 bases lying between them. The CDR3 extends over 14 amino acids. In DNA form, the CDR3 reads TGTGCCAGCAGCGCCAGCGGGCCGAATTCACCCCTCCACTTT. It encodes CASSASGPNSPLHF.

CDR3 protein: CASSQDPGVGSYF. The CDR3, as DNA: TGTGCCAGCAGCCAAGATCCGGGAGTGGGGTCGTACTTC. This chain connects TRBV3-1 (or the pseudogene TRBV3-2) to TRBJ2-7; maybe TRBD2 (6 bases). Deletions cut 0 bases from V and 12 bases from J, with 15 bases between. The CDR3 runs 13 residues. The germline CDR1 and CDR2 sequences are LGHDT and YNNKEL (reference sequence).

The rearrangement links TRBV3-1 (or the pseudogene TRBV3-2) to TRBJ2-7, with TRBD2 matching 9 bases. Germline V gives CDR1 LGHDT, CDR2 YNNKEL (reference sequence). Losses at the gene ends were 8 bases for V and 2 bases for J; bases not matched to a gene: 4. This CDR3 comprises 13 residues. CDR3 sequence reads: CASPGLAAYEQYF. CDR3 in DNA: TGTGCCAGCCCGGGACTAGCCGCCTACGAGCAGTACTTC.